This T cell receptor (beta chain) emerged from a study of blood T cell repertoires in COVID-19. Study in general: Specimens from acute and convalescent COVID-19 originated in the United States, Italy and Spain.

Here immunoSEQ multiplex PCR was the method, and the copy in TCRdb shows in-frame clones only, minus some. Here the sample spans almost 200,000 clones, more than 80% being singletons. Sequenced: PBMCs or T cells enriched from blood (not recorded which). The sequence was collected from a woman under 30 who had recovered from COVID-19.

The CDR3 DNA reads TGTGCCAGCAGTCCGTCCGGGACAGGGGTAAGAGGAGGCTACACCTTC. It yields the protein CASSPSGTGVRGGYTF. V usage is TRBV27 and J usage is TRBJ1-2; the match to TRBD1 covers 10 bases. This CDR3 region has 16 residues. CDR1 MNHEY and CDR2 SMNVEV come from the germline V gene (reference sequence). The V and J ends lost 5 bases and 8 bases, in that order; junction bases with no gene match: 14.